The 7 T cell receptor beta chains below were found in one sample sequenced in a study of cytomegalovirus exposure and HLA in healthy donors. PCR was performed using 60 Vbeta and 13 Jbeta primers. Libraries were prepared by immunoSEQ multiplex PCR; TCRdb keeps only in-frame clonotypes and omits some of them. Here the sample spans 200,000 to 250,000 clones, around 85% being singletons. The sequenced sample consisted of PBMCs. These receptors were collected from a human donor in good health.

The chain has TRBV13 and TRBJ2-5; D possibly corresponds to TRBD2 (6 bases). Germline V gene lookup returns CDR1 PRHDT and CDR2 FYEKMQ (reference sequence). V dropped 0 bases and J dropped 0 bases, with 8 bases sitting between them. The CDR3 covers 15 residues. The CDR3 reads CASSLGGRNQETQYF. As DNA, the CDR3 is TGTGCCAGCAGCTTAGGCGGGAGAAACCAAGAGACCCAGTACTTC.

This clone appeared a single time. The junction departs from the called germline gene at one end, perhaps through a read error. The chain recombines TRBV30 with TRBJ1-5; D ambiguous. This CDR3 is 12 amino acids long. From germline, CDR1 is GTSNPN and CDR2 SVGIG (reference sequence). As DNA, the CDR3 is TGTGCCCGGAGTGGGCAGTCTCAGCCCCAGCATTTT. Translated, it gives CARSGQSQPQHF.

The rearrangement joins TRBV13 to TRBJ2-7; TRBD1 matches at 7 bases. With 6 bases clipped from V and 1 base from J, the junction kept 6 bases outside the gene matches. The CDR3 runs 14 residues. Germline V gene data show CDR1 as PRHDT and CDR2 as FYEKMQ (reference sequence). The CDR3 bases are TGTGCCAGCAGTCCCCCGGGACAGTCCTACGAGCAGTACTTC. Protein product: CASSPPGQSYEQYF.

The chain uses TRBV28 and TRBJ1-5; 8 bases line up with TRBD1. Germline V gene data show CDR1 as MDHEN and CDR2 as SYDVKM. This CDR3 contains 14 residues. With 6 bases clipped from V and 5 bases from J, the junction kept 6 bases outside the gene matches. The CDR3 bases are TGTGCCAGCAGGGATGGACAGGGAGATCAGCCCCAGCATTTT. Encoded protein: CASRDGQGDQPQHF.

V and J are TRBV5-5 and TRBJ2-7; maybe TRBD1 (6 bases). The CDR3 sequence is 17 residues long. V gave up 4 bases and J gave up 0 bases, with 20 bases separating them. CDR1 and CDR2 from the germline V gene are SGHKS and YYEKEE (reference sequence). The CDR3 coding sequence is TGTGCCAGCAGCACCCGATCCCCCAGGACAGTCTCCTACGAGCAGTACTTC. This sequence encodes CASSTRSPRTVSYEQYF.

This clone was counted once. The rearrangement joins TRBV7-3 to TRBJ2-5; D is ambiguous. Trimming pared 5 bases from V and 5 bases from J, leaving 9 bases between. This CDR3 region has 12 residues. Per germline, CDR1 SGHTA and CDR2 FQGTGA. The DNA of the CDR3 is TGTGCCAGCAGCCAAACGGAGGAGACCCAGTACTTC. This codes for CASSQTEETQYF.

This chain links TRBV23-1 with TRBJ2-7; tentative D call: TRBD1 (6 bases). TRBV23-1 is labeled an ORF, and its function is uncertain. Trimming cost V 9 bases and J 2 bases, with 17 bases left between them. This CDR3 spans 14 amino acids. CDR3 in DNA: TGCGCCAGTTTGATACAGGGTCTCACCTACGAGCAGTACTTC. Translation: CASLIQGLTYEQYF.